This T cell receptor beta chain was obtained from a study of T-cell memory formation after mild COVID-19. The table lists this clonotype with a few counts. Germline loops: CDR1 SGDLS, CDR2 YYNGEE. V gave up 2 bases and J gave up 2 bases, with 9 bases separating them. This CDR3 is 14 amino acids long. TCRdb fed the 5' RACE reads into MiXCR, producing one record per CDR3 protein. Among about 210,000 distinct CDR3 sequences, 8% to 11% were seen once, and the ten largest hold under 3.5%. This chain links TRBV9 with TRBJ2-3; no clear D. The TCR was taken from a man younger than 30 who had mild COVID-19 (a few samples of this study predate the infection). Cell type and time point are not known. Sequencing used PBMCs or a T cell subset sorted from them (not recorded which). CDR3 loop: CASSVHSFTDTQYF. CDR3 nucleotides: TGTGCCAGCAGCGTGCACTCCTTCACAGATACGCAGTATTTT. The whole variable domain, remainder taken from reference TRBV9 and TRBJ2-3, is DSGVTQTPKHLITATGQRVTLRCSPRSGDLSVYWYQQSLDQGLQFLIQYYNGEERAKGNILERFSAQQFPDLHSELNLSSLELGDSALYFCASSVHSFTDTQYFGPGTRLTVL.